Included here is one TCR beta chain sequence, with context. Its antigen remains unidentified. V gave up 1 base and J gave up 2 bases, with 9 bases separating them. Germline V gives CDR1 LGHNA, CDR2 YNFKEQ. This CDR3 spans 15 amino acids. These data come from a study of CD8 T cells in ankylosing spondylitis. Making the TCR beta libraries involved quantitative 5'-RACE with molecular barcodes. A single record per CDR3 protein comes from TCRdb applying MiXCR to the 5' RACE reads. The repertoire holds 350,000 to 450,000 distinct CDR3 sequences, with approximately 26% as singletons. General observations from the study: Earlier authors reported some of these motif variants in reactive arthritis synovial fluid and blood. Reportedly, significant enrichment of disease-linked clones occurred in matched ankylosing spondylitis synovial fluid. Characteristic, it appeared, of ankylosing spondylitis blood was a TCR beta motif of fewer than 10 highly homologous variants.

The TCR sequence derives from a male donor with ankylosing spondylitis. The sequenced material came from blood, either unsorted or a sorted T cell fraction (not recorded which). This chain joins TRBV4-2 and TRBJ2-1, with a tentative D call TRBD2 (5 bases). As DNA, the CDR3 is TGTGCCAGCAGCCAAGTGAGCGGCCCCTACAATGAGCAGTTCTTC. Translated: CASSQVSGPYNEQFF.